A selection of T cell receptor beta chains follows, all from one sample in a study of regulatory T cells in long-lasting Graves disease. TCRdb recomputed calls from the multiplex PCR reads with MiXCR, one row per CDR3 protein. The repertoire holds 500,000 or so distinct CDR3 sequences, 15% to 20% seen once, with roughly 25% in the top ten. The data also belong to a second study, concerning T cells in Graves' hyperthyroidism and ophthalmopathy.

The material sequenced was peripheral blood mononuclear cells (PBMCs), taken at new diagnosis, from a patient treated with antithyroid drugs. The receptors were gathered from a woman aged 35 to 60 with Graves disease. CDR3s include the opening cysteine and the closing phenylalanine or tryptophan. The order of the fields is D gene, V gene, J gene, CDR3 length, clone size, CDR3 protein, CDR3 DNA. D genes are given only for firm matches. Expanded clones get a size class; other rows say once, few or many, or leave the size out.

-	TRBV9	TRBJ2-1	21	few	CASSPSARGRVRNTTYNEQFF	TGTGCCAGCAGCCCCTCTGCTCGGGGCCGAGTAAGGAATACGACTTACAATGAGCAGTTCTTC
TRBD2	TRBV12-3/TRBV12-4	TRBJ2-1	15	-	CASSPLAGVYNEQFF	TGTGCCAGCAGTCCTCTAGCGGGGGTCTACAATGAGCAGTTCTTC
TRBD2	TRBV6-2/TRBV6-3	TRBJ2-1	15	-	CASSRAGEAYNEQFF	TGTGCCAGCAGTAGAGCGGGGGAGGCCTACAATGAGCAGTTCTTC
TRBD2	TRBV12-3/TRBV12-4	TRBJ2-2	18	many	CASRPGRRGGLNTGELFF	TGTGCCAGCAGGCCCGGACGGCGGGGGGGCTTAAACACCGGGGAGCTGTTTTTT
-	TRBV29-1	TRBJ1-2	11	few	CSAALGAGYTF	TGCAGCGCTGCCCTCGGGGCGGGCTACACCTTC
-	TRBV15	TRBJ1-5	13	few	CATSRDSFQPQHF	TGTGCCACCAGCAGAGATTCTTTTCAGCCCCAGCATTTT
TRBD1	TRBV6-1	TRBJ2-7	12	many	CASSYRGDEQYF	TGTGCCAGCAGCTACAGGGGTGACGAGCAGTACTTC
-	TRBV28	TRBJ2-7	15	many	CASRLTPGSSYEQYF	TGTGCCAGCAGGTTGACTCCCGGGTCCTCCTACGAGCAGTACTTC
-	TRBV24-1	TRBJ1-1	13	many	CATSDSINTEAFF	TGTGCCACCAGTGATAGCATAAACACTGAAGCTTTCTTT
TRBD1	TRBV29-1	TRBJ2-1	13	few	CSAGTGGSDEQFF	TGCAGCGCCGGGACAGGGGGCAGCGATGAGCAGTTCTTC
TRBD1	TRBV2	TRBJ1-4	14	many	CASTRQGLGEKLFF	TGTGCCAGCACCCGACAGGGGCTAGGTGAAAAACTGTTTTTT
-	TRBV7-8	TRBJ1-2	14	many	CASSLATVAGGYTF	TGTGCCAGCAGCTTAGCAACGGTGGCTGGAGGCTACACCTTC
-	TRBV30	TRBJ2-7	14	-	CAWSGTRLSYEQYF	TGTGCCTGGAGTGGGACTCGACTCTCCTACGAGCAGTACTTC
TRBD1	TRBV2	TRBJ1-1	15	many	CASSESEVTGTEAFF	TGTGCCAGCAGTGAAAGTGAGGTGACAGGGACTGAAGCTTTCTTT
TRBD2	TRBV11-2	TRBJ2-2	16	many	CASSLGASGSPGELFF	TGTGCCAGCAGCTTAGGGGCTAGCGGGAGTCCCGGGGAGCTGTTTTTT
-	TRBV11-1	TRBJ1-2	14	many	CASSSRQAIPNYTF	TGTGCCAGCAGCTCTCGACAGGCAATCCCTAACTACACCTTC
TRBD2	TRBV2	TRBJ2-3	16	-	CASRDSAGGPTDTQYF	TGTGCCAGCAGGGACTCAGCGGGGGGGCCCACAGATACGCAGTATTTT
-	TRBV18	TRBJ1-1	14	many	CASSLQGQGTEAFF	TGTGCCAGCTCACTACAGGGTCAAGGCACTGAAGCTTTCTTT
TRBD1	TRBV7-2	TRBJ2-5	16	-	CASSPKLGQYQETQYF	TGTGCCAGCAGCCCTAAACTGGGACAGTACCAAGAGACCCAGTACTTC
-	TRBV18	TRBJ1-1	14	-	CVSSPGAQNTEAFF	TGTGTCAGCTCACCGGGAGCGCAGAACACTGAAGCTTTCTTT
-	TRBV28	TRBJ2-1	14	many	CASLSRGGAHEQFF	TGTGCCAGCCTTTCAAGGGGGGGGGCCCATGAGCAGTTCTTC
-	TRBV3-1	TRBJ1-6	12	-	CGSSLSRSPLHF	TGTGGCAGCAGCCTCAGTCGATCACCCCTCCACTTT
-	TRBV7-9	TRBJ1-2	13	-	CASSVVTEFGYTF	TGTGCCAGCAGCGTAGTGACAGAGTTCGGCTACACCTTC
TRBD1	TRBV30	TRBJ2-7	13	many	CATSSGGLGEQYF	TGTGCCACCTCGTCAGGGGGCTTGGGCGAGCAGTACTTC
-	TRBV20-1	TRBJ1-2	12	-	CSASGPENGYTF	TGCAGTGCGTCGGGGCCAGAAAATGGCTACACCTTC
-	TRBV5-1	TRBJ1-3	13	few	CASSLAGGYTIYF	TGCGCCAGCAGCTTGGCCGGGGGCTACACCATATATTTT
-	TRBV6-1	TRBJ2-7	15	-	CASSYGPSTSYEQYF	TGTGCCAGCAGCTATGGACCCTCCACTTCCTACGAGCAGTACTTC
-	TRBV3-1	TRBJ1-1	16	many	CASSLGRALENTEAFF	TGTGCCAGCAGCCTTGGACGGGCCCTTGAGAACACTGAAGCTTTCTTT
TRBD2	TRBV5-1	TRBJ2-3	15	many	CASSRKRGGTDTQYF	TGCGCCAGCAGCAGAAAGCGGGGAGGCACAGATACGCAGTATTTT
TRBD1	TRBV11-2	TRBJ1-2	15	many	CASSEGDRTPYGYTF	TGTGCCAGCAGCGAGGGGGACAGGACCCCCTATGGCTACACCTTC
-	TRBV6-2/TRBV6-3	TRBJ1-3	14	-	CASSHLSSGNTIYF	TGTGCCAGCAGTCATCTCTCCTCTGGAAACACCATATATTTT
-	TRBV11-2	TRBJ2-3	13	many	CASSLSPPDTQYF	TGTGCCAGCAGCTTGTCCCCCCCAGATACGCAGTATTTT
TRBD2	TRBV10-2	TRBJ2-5	14	-	CATLRGGGQETQYF	TGCGCCACCCTGCGGGGCGGGGGGCAAGAGACCCAGTACTTC
TRBD2	TRBV2	TRBJ2-5	14	-	CASTAGGGRETQYF	TGTGCCAGCACTGCGGGCGGGGGGAGAGAGACCCAGTACTTC
-	TRBV6-5	TRBJ2-3	15	many	CASSFEGRQRDTQYF	TGTGCCAGCAGTTTTGAGGGGCGGCAGCGCGATACGCAGTATTTT
-	TRBV9	TRBJ2-6	19	-	CASSAKGFPGLSGANVLTF	TGTGCCAGCAGCGCAAAGGGATTCCCAGGGCTCTCTGGGGCCAACGTCCTGACTTTC
-	TRBV5-5	TRBJ2-7	12	few	CASSIPTYEQYF	TGTGCCAGCAGCATTCCTACATACGAGCAGTACTTC
TRBD1	TRBV15	TRBJ2-7	16	-	CATSRDYGQGGYEQYF	TGTGCCACCAGCAGAGATTATGGACAGGGGGGATACGAGCAGTACTTC
TRBD1	TRBV5-1	TRBJ1-2	13	many	CASSLAGGRGYTF	TGCGCCAGCAGCTTGGCAGGGGGCCGTGGCTACACCTTC
TRBD1	TRBV12-3/TRBV12-4	TRBJ1-2	16	many	CASSFMTGGSGYGYTF	TGTGCCAGCAGTTTTATGACAGGGGGATCGGGTTATGGCTACACCTTC
-	TRBV19	TRBJ1-2	16	-	CASRAADRRLNYGYTF	TGTGCCAGTAGAGCCGCAGACAGGCGTCTTAACTATGGCTACACCTTC
TRBD2	TRBV7-3	TRBJ2-3	19	many	CASSLRSGTSGGPSDTQYF	TGTGCCAGCAGCTTAAGGAGTGGGACTAGCGGGGGGCCGTCCGATACGCAGTATTTT
-	TRBV2	TRBJ1-2	15	many	CASSEGMNLSYGYTF	TGTGCCAGCAGTGAGGGGATGAACCTAAGCTATGGCTACACCTTC
-	TRBV3-1	TRBJ1-4	14	many	CASSQAQGEEKLFF	TGTGCCAGCAGCCAAGCGCAGGGTGAGGAAAAACTGTTTTTT
-	TRBV5-6	TRBJ1-1	14	-	CASSSRDAVTEAFF	TGTGCCAGCAGCTCCCGGGACGCCGTCACTGAAGCTTTCTTT
-	TRBV19	TRBJ1-3	15	few	CASSIGQFSGNTIYF	TGTGCCAGTAGTATAGGACAGTTCTCTGGAAACACCATATATTTT
TRBD1	TRBV4-1	TRBJ1-3	16	-	CASSRDRGWSGNTIYF	TGCGCCAGCAGCCGAGACAGGGGGTGGTCTGGAAACACCATATATTTT
-	TRBV2	TRBJ1-1	12	few	CASSDESLGAFF	TGTGCCAGCAGCGACGAGTCCCTGGGGGCTTTCTTT
-	TRBV15	TRBJ2-2	15	-	CATSILLSGPGELFF	TGTGCCACCAGCATTCTCCTTTCAGGTCCCGGGGAGCTGTTTTTT